The entry below gives a single T cell receptor (beta chain) sequence along with its context. Its antigen specificity is not known. Base qualities are missing; no much larger clone stands one base away. These data originate in a study of blood T cells in healthy people across ages (dated by TCRdb to the mid-2010s). Some background on the complete study: In model experiments, template switching captured about one uniquely barcoded TCR beta cDNA molecule for every two T cells. Using the same blood draw, the study looked at two additional independent replicas of 1 million unique cDNA reads for two donors, one aged 18 to 30 and the other aged 80 or older. The study measured age-related changes in TCR beta repertoire diversity using deep sequencing normalized with unique cDNA molecular identifiers. Donors were grouped into four age groups: young (average roughly 17 years), middle-aged (roughly 40), aged (62) and long-lived (less than 85). To avoid experimental bias, donors of different ages were randomly spread across the sequencing lanes. Overall study results and their limits: A strong correlation was found between observed TCR beta diversity and the percentage of naive T cells measured by flow cytometry. Bulk unsorted PBMC profiling prevented conclusive comparison of naive and antigen-experienced compartments. Compared with the aged group, more naive CD4+ T cells, fewer expanded clones and increased TCR diversity were shown by the long-lived group, suggesting age selection. Observed TCR beta diversity per million T cells fell roughly linearly with age, and a significant reduction was already apparent by age around 40. Because donor CMV infection status was unknown, age-related changes in expanded clonotypes were potentially confounded. Estimates of total diversity based on one million sequenced T cells were regarded as lower bounds and as underestimates.

Systemically healthy Caucasian individuals from Russia, 39 in total and aged roughly 6 to 95 years, were included as donors. About 9.1 milliliters of peripheral blood were collected from each donor into EDTA-treated Vacutainer tubes. Ficoll-Paque density-gradient centrifugation was used to isolate PBMCs, with at least 6 million per sample. Total RNA, at least 6 micrograms per sample, was extracted from PBMCs with Trizol reagent. For every donor, an aliquot of PBMCs went through flow cytometry to measure the percentages of naive CD45RAhigh/CD27high T cells. Looking up the germline V gene yields CDR1 MDHEN and CDR2 SYDVKM. The CDR3 holds 14 amino acids from the cysteine to the phenylalanine. Here the CDR3 DNA is all that survives: 42 bases in frame from base 1. V loses 3 bases at its end and J loses 9 bases; junction bases beyond the gene matches: 7. Library construction relied on 5' RACE. Data came from an Illumina HiSeq 2500. A second roughly 7 to 11 cycle PCR used a sample-barcoded 5' primer and a J-beta primer mix. A template-switch 5' adaptor carrying 12 random nucleotides introduced a unique molecular identifier onto each TCR beta cDNA molecule. Each sample yielded at least 3 million CDR3-containing paired-end reads. The Mint cDNA synthesis kit, primed by a TRBC-specific oligonucleotide, was used to synthesize first-strand cDNA from all RNA. Following uracil-DNA glycosylase treatment, all cDNA underwent a first 18-cycle PCR with the universal primers M1SS and BC2_uni_R. In the authors' own workflow: For normalization, 1 million high-quality reads, each with a distinct molecular identifier, were randomly selected from each sample. Instead of being binned into consensus sequences, reads with shared molecular identifiers were discarded. MiTCR, run with a Q25 quality threshold and the strictest error-elimination algorithm, handled CDR3 identification, clonotype clustering and error correction. A nonparametric unseen species model using Euler transformation provided a lower-bound estimate of total TCR beta diversity. The raw public reads went through TCRdb reprocessing: fastp at Q25, MiXCR clone calling, in-frame beta chains kept. Rows are combined by CDR3 protein, so each entry shows the most common genes and DNA. The V and J calls and clone size are TCRdb's, not the authors'. Within this sample are about 1,600,000 distinct CDR3 sequences, with 42% of them counted one time only. The ten biggest clones cover 7.9% of the sample.

This TCR was sampled from a woman aged 18 to 35 in good health. The sample consisted of blood. The rearrangement joined TRBV28 to TRBJ1-5; 8 bases in the middle match TRBD1. The CDR3 region: CASSFTTGEGPQHF. The DNA sequence follows: TGTGCCAGCAGTTTTACGACAGGGGAAGGGCCCCAGCATTTT.